This T cell receptor beta chain is from a study of blood T cell repertoires in COVID-19. Clinical histories supplied by participants themselves formed the basis of cohort assignment. Among Cohort 3 donors, those recovered had two negative PCRs, clearance, or symptom resolution. Assay: immunoSEQ multiplex PCR; the TCRdb copy retains only in-frame clones and omits some. The sample yields approximately 170,000 clones, about four fifths seen once. The CDR3 loop spans 15 amino acids. Trimming took 1 base from V and 8 from J, leaving 15 bases between them. Germline CDR1 reads SEHNR; CDR2 reads FQNEAQ (reference sequence).

This sequence was found in a man in his fifties who had recovered from COVID-19. The rearrangement joins TRBV7-9 to TRBJ2-1; possible D gene TRBD2, 5 bases. Sequencing input: PBMCs or T cells enriched from blood (not recorded which). The CDR3 is CASSLGWVALDEQFF. The CDR3 DNA reads TGTGCCAGCAGCTTAGGGTGGGTAGCGTTGGATGAGCAGTTCTTC.